The rows below give T cell receptor beta chains drawn from one sample of a study of Ad26.COV2.S vaccination and SARS-CoV-2 variants. This table comes from immunoSEQ multiplex PCR, and its TCRdb copy is limited to in-frame clones, with some not included. The sample lists about 450,000 clones, roughly 89% seen once, with about 2.4% in the top ten. The input for sequencing was peripheral blood, taken in a trial of Ad26.COV2.S vaccine versus placebo. These TCRs come from a person aged 18-65 years who received the Ad26.COV2.S COVID-19 vaccine or a placebo. The CDR3 runs from the conserved cysteine through the conserved F or W. The D gene is left open where the match is weak. Not every row has a clone size; where given, it reads once, few, many or a size class.

CDR3 length	clone size	D gene	J gene	V gene	CDR3 DNA	CDR3 protein
18	-	-	TRBJ1-5	TRBV28	TGTGCCAGCAGTATTATCTGGACACGAATAATGAGTAATCAGCCCCAGCATTTT	CASSIIWTRIMSNQPQHF
15	-	-	TRBJ2-1	TRBV10-3	TGTGCCATCAGTGAGTCGAGACCCTCCTACAATGAGCAGTTCTTC	CAISESRPSYNEQFF
16	-	-	TRBJ1-2	TRBV15	TGTGCCACCAGCAGAGATCCGAGGGGCGCTAACTATGGCTACACCTTC	CATSRDPRGANYGYTF
19	-	-	TRBJ1-2	TRBV23-1	TGCGCCAGCAGTCTTTTTGTACGTGCGTATGGGGGTGTTGGCTATGGCTACACCTTC	CASSLFVRAYGGVGYGYTF
15	-	-	TRBJ2-5	TRBV7-7	TGTGCCAGCAGCTTAAGGGGGTCAGGGCAAGAGACCCAGTACTTC	CASSLRGSGQETQYF
12	-	-	TRBJ1-6	TRBV30	TGTGCCTGGAGTGTACTCGGAGAGCCCCTCCACTTT	CAWSVLGEPLHF
13	-	-	TRBJ2-5	TRBV9	TGTGCCAGCAGTCCCTCGGGATGGGAGACCCAGTACTTC	CASSPSGWETQYF
12	few	-	TRBJ1-1	TRBV7-9	TGTGCCAGCAGCCCTCAGGGTCCTGAAGCTTTCTTT	CASSPQGPEAFF
16	-	-	TRBJ1-5	TRBV6-1	TGTGCCAGCAGTGAACCCCCTGTGGAGGGCAATCAGCCCCAGCATTTT	CASSEPPVEGNQPQHF
16	-	TRBD2	TRBJ2-5	TRBV5-4	TGTGCCAGCAGCTTGGCCGGGCTAGCGGGGGCGGAGACCCAGTACTTC	CASSLAGLAGAETQYF
14	-	-	TRBJ1-2	TRBV6-5	TGTGCCAGCTCACCCCAGGGGCGCAACTATGGCTACACCTTC	CASSPQGRNYGYTF
16	-	-	TRBJ1-2	TRBV4-2	TGTGCCAGCAGCCAAGATTTTGGATCTTCTAACTATGGCTACACCTTC	CASSQDFGSSNYGYTF
15	-	-	TRBJ2-1	TRBV7-3	TGTGCCAGCAGCTTACGATTTGCGGGGTACAATGAGCAGTTCTTC	CASSLRFAGYNEQFF
12	-	TRBD1	TRBJ2-6	TRBV2	TGTGCCAGCACCGGGACAGGGACCGTCCTGACTTTC	CASTGTGTVLTF
11	-	-	TRBJ1-2	TRBV30	TGTGCCCTCAGGATGGGGTATGGCTACACCTTC	CALRMGYGYTF